The source of this T cell receptor (beta chain) is a study of human T cells and chemical hapten exposure. For the study at large: There were per-sample TCR yield variations, arising mainly from small pooled library volume differences. Study findings and constraints: The study found expanded TCRs formed significantly more large CDR3 similarity clusters than controls. No shift was seen in TCRs above 1 in 1000 frequency with DPC sensitization.

Stated time point: pre-sensitization, week 0. Treatment described: therapeutic diphenylcyclopropenone sensitization with weekly scalp DPC. Using its own MiXCR run on the RACE reads, TCRdb lists one record per CDR3 protein. The repertoire holds about 62,000 distinct CDR3 sequences, with 5.5% to 7.5% as singletons. This clonotype was picked up many times. Its antigen is not identified. The CDR3 extends over 13 amino acids. The V and J ends lost 5 bases and 2 bases respectively, with 10 bases between them. From germline, CDR1 is SGHTA and CDR2 FQGNSA. The chain links TRBV7-2 to TRBJ2-7; perhaps TRBD1 as D (6 bases). This material consisted of whole blood, taken in connection with sensitization to the hapten diphenylcyclopropenone (DPC). This sequence was found in a woman younger than 45 with alopecia areata. Some clones in this sample may be carry-over from other donors' samples. CDR3 DNA: TGTGCCAGCAGCACAGGACAGACCTACGAGCAGTACTTC. Translating gives CASSTGQTYEQYF.